Described below is a single T cell receptor beta chain sequence and its context. The source of the sample is a study of blood T cell repertoires in COVID-19. Germline CDR1 KGHSH, CDR2 LQKENI. Trimming left V 1 base short and J 4 bases short, with 8 bases between. The CDR3 covers 13 residues. Clones were sequenced by immunoSEQ multiplex PCR, and TCRdb holds only the in-frame ones, with some missing. The sample contains 200,000 to 250,000 clones, 86% of which appear only once. This sequence originates from a woman aged 25-40 years who had been exposed to COVID-19. Sequenced: PBMCs or T cells enriched from blood (not recorded which). The chain recombines TRBV18 with TRBJ2-7; D remains ambiguous. Here the CDR3 DNA reads TGTGCCAGCTCACCACGGTCGGAGTACGAGCAGTACTTC. It translates to CASSPRSEYEQYF.